This is a list of T cell receptor beta chains from one sample in a study of T cells in Graves' hyperthyroidism and ophthalmopathy. From the multiplex PCR reads, TCRdb called clonotypes with MiXCR, one entry per CDR3 protein. The profile covers about 760,000 distinct CDR3 sequences, with under 45% appearing a single time and 31% taken by the ten largest. What was sequenced was blood. All receptors come from a woman aged 35 to 49 with Graves' hyperthyroidism. Each CDR3 is given with its conserved first and last residue. Each record gives: clone size, V gene, D gene, J gene, CDR3 protein, CDR3 DNA. A D gene is named only where the DNA matches it firmly. The listing skips clone size in some rows; elsewhere it reads once, few, many or a size class.

>few|TRBV3-1|NA|TRBJ2-6
CASSQGPLRANVLTF
TGTGCCAGCAGCCAAGGGCCGCTCCGGGCCAACGTCCTGACTTTC
>NA|TRBV4-3|NA|TRBJ1-2
CASSQGLDSRYGYTF
TGCGCCAGCAGCCAAGGTTTGGACAGTAGATATGGCTACACCTTC
>NA|TRBV5-1|TRBD1|TRBJ1-1
CASSLALGTVNTEAFF
TGCGCCAGCAGCTTGGCCCTAGGGACAGTGAACACTGAAGCTTTCTTT
>NA|TRBV30|NA|TRBJ1-6
CAWREAGQDLSPLHF
TGTGCCTGGAGAGAGGCGGGACAAGACTTATCACCCCTCCACTTT
>many|TRBV12-3/TRBV12-4|NA|TRBJ1-4
CASSLESGLRSF
TGTGCCAGCAGTTTAGAATCAGGGCTCCGATCGTTT
>NA|TRBV5-4|TRBD1|TRBJ2-5
CASSPTGQGPQEAQYF
TGTGCCAGCAGTCCCACGGGACAGGGTCCACAAGAGGCCCAGTACTTC
>many|TRBV7-9|NA|TRBJ1-4
CASSGYEKLFF
TGTGCCAGCAGCGGATACGAAAAACTGTTTTTT
>NA|TRBV10-3|NA|TRBJ2-1
CASSRGGGQQFF
TGTGCCAGCAGCAGGGGCGGGGGACAGCAGTTCTTC
>NA|TRBV14|TRBD1|TRBJ2-5
CASSPWTGRQETQYF
TGTGCCAGCAGCCCCTGGACAGGGAGGCAAGAGACCCAGTACTTC
>many|TRBV7-2|NA|TRBJ2-7
CASSLALWDEQYF
TGTGCCAGCAGCTTAGCACTTTGGGACGAGCAGTACTTC
>once|TRBV7-2|TRBD1|TRBJ1-6
CASSVGQGRSPLHF
TGTGCCAGCAGCGTGGGACAGGGAAGATCACCCCTCCACTTT
>few|TRBV2|NA|TRBJ1-2
CASSVGHGYTF
TGTGCCAGCAGTGTCGGGCATGGCTACACCTTC
>NA|TRBV19|NA|TRBJ1-3
CASSIVNSGNTIYF
TGTGCCAGTAGTATTGTCAACTCTGGAAACACCATATATTTT
>many|TRBV7-9|NA|TRBJ1-1
CASSLQGGYEAFF
TGTGCCAGCAGCTTACAAGGGGGGTATGAAGCTTTCTTT
>many|TRBV10-3|NA|TRBJ1-1
CAIRRAGQNTEAFF
TGTGCCATCAGAAGAGCAGGGCAAAACACTGAAGCTTTCTTT
>NA|TRBV24-1|TRBD1|TRBJ2-3
CATSDTRDRPKQYF
TGTGCCACCAGTGATACGCGGGACAGGCCAAAACAGTATTTT
>NA|TRBV5-1|NA|TRBJ1-6
CASSLQEGRSPLHF
TGCGCCAGCAGCTTACAGGAGGGGCGATCACCCCTCCACTTT
>NA|TRBV15|NA|TRBJ1-5
CATSRDPDSNSNQPQHF
TGTGCCACCAGCAGAGATCCGGACAGCAACAGCAATCAGCCCCAGCATTTT
>NA|TRBV6-5|NA|TRBJ1-1
CASSSWAYYTEAFF
TGTGCCAGCAGTTCATGGGCGTACTACACTGAAGCTTTCTTT
>few|TRBV5-4|NA|TRBJ2-5
CASSFIEETQYF
TGTGCCAGCAGCTTTATTGAAGAGACCCAGTACTTC
>NA|TRBV10-3|TRBD2|TRBJ2-1
CAIESGEASGLNEQFF
TGTGCCATCGAGTCCGGCGAGGCTAGCGGGTTGAATGAGCAGTTCTTC
>NA|TRBV2|TRBD1|TRBJ2-7
CASSLRDRRQYYEQYF
TGTGCCAGCAGTCTTAGGGACAGGCGACAATACTACGAGCAGTACTTC
>NA|TRBV2|TRBD1|TRBJ1-2
CASTQGAWNGYTF
TGTGCCAGCACGCAGGGGGCATGGAATGGCTACACCTTC
>few|TRBV12-3/TRBV12-4|NA|TRBJ1-2
CASSSYRDGYTF
TGTGCCAGCAGTTCCTACAGGGATGGCTACACCTTC
>many|TRBV5-4|NA|TRBJ2-7
CASSFGTTSYEQYF
TGTGCCAGCAGCTTCGGGACAACCTCCTACGAGCAGTACTTC
>NA|TRBV20-1|NA|TRBJ2-6
CSAILPGANVLTF
TGCAGTGCTATTCTTCCTGGGGCCAACGTCCTGACTTTC
>NA|TRBV12-3/TRBV12-4|TRBD1|TRBJ2-7
CASSSGTGLEQYF
TGTGCCAGCAGTAGCGGGACAGGGCTCGAGCAGTACTTC
>many|TRBV7-2|NA|TRBJ2-7
CASSLVGESSYEQYF
TGTGCCAGCAGCTTAGTAGGGGAGAGCTCCTACGAGCAGTACTTC
>NA|TRBV27|TRBD1|TRBJ1-6
CASTAQGAVGNSPLHF
TGTGCCAGCACAGCACAGGGGGCCGTGGGTAATTCACCCCTCCACTTT
>NA|TRBV10-3|NA|TRBJ2-7
CAISVQATYEQYF
TGTGCCATCAGTGTCCAGGCAACCTACGAGCAGTACTTC
>few|TRBV6-4|NA|TRBJ1-6
CASTPPGLSPLHF
TGTGCCAGCACCCCCCCGGGCCTTTCACCCCTCCACTTT
>NA|TRBV7-6|NA|TRBJ2-2
CASSLEATGAHNTGELFF
TGTGCCAGCAGCTTAGAGGCGACGGGGGCCCATAACACCGGGGAGCTGTTTTTT
>many|TRBV5-1|TRBD1|TRBJ1-1
CASSTDRGNTEAFF
TGCGCCAGCAGCACGGACAGGGGAAACACTGAAGCTTTCTTT
>NA|TRBV7-9|NA|TRBJ1-5
CASSLTGPIQETQHF
TGTGCCAGCAGCTTAACCGGGCCGATCCAAGAGACCCAGCATTTT
>NA|TRBV4-3|NA|TRBJ1-6
CAGSPLGPSSPLHF
TGCGCCGGCAGCCCACTGGGGCCGAGTTCACCCCTCCACTTT
>NA|TRBV13|TRBD1|TRBJ1-3
CASSPDRPTSGNTIYF
TGTGCCAGCAGCCCGGACAGGCCCACCTCTGGAAACACCATATATTTT
>NA|TRBV25-1|NA|TRBJ2-5
CASSELRATRETQYF
TGTGCCAGCAGTGAATTGAGGGCCACGAGGGAGACCCAGTACTTC
>NA|TRBV7-8|TRBD2|TRBJ2-5
CASSPDLTGGYETQYF
TGTGCCAGCAGCCCCGACCTTACGGGGGGGTACGAGACCCAGTACTTC
>once|TRBV9|NA|TRBJ2-5
CASIGSRDTQETQYF
TGTGCCAGCATCGGTAGCCGGGACACCCAAGAGACCCAGTACTTC
>few|TRBV24-1|TRBD2|TRBJ2-7
CASSYGTSGNPSYEQYF
TGTGCCAGCAGTTACGGGACTAGCGGGAACCCCTCCTACGAGCAGTACTTC
>NA|TRBV5-6|TRBD1|TRBJ2-7
CASSLVGQGDWEQYF
TGTGCCAGCAGCTTGGTTGGACAGGGGGATTGGGAGCAGTACTTC
>NA|TRBV20-1|NA|TRBJ1-5
CSARGGMADWQPQHF
TGCAGTGCTAGGGGGGGTATGGCGGACTGGCAGCCCCAGCATTTT
>few|TRBV20-1|TRBD1|TRBJ1-5
CSAGDRPKSNQPQHF
TGCAGTGCTGGGGACAGGCCGAAGTCCAATCAGCCCCAGCATTTT
>many|TRBV7-2|NA|TRBJ1-4
CASSLGPGRTNEKLFF
TGTGCCAGCAGCTTAGGTCCTGGCCGGACAAATGAAAAACTGTTTTTT
>few|TRBV10-3|NA|TRBJ1-6
CAISETGNSPLHF
TGTGCCATCAGTGAGACGGGTAATTCACCCCTCCACTTT
>NA|TRBV20-1|TRBD1|TRBJ2-3
CSATGGDRGSDTQYF
TGCAGTGCGACCGGGGGGGACAGGGGGTCGGATACGCAGTATTTT
>many|TRBV2|NA|TRBJ1-1
CASRYGTGNTEAFF
TGTGCCAGCAGATACGGGACGGGGAACACTGAAGCTTTCTTT
>few|TRBV10-3|TRBD1|TRBJ1-2
CASSLSGTGSAGYTF
TGTGCCAGCAGTTTATCCGGGACAGGCTCCGCCGGCTACACCTTC
>NA|TRBV28|NA|TRBJ2-6
CASGSGANVLTF
TGTGCCAGCGGCAGTGGGGCCAACGTCCTGACTTTC
>many|TRBV20-1|NA|TRBJ1-1
CSARAFSSSATEAFF
TGCAGTGCTAGAGCTTTTTCCAGTAGTGCCACTGAAGCTTTCTTT
>NA|TRBV10-3|TRBD1|TRBJ1-2
CALARDRVYGYTF
TGTGCCCTAGCCCGGGACAGGGTCTATGGCTACACCTTC
>NA|TRBV10-2|NA|TRBJ1-2
CASTSGGSSYGYTF
TGCGCCAGCACTAGCGGGGGATCGAGCTATGGCTACACCTTC
>NA|TRBV10-3|NA|TRBJ1-1
CAISEPDSNTEAFF
TGTGCCATCAGTGAGCCCGATTCGAACACTGAAGCTTTCTTT
>many|TRBV19|NA|TRBJ1-1
CASSISGQPNTEAFF
TGTGCCAGTAGTATTTCGGGCCAGCCTAACACTGAAGCTTTCTTT
>NA|TRBV29-1|NA|TRBJ1-2
CSVDDGGGGYTF
TGCAGCGTTGACGACGGGGGAGGCGGCTACACCTTC
>many|TRBV5-1|NA|TRBJ1-1
CASSLQEGTEAFF
TGTGCCAGCAGCTTACAGGAAGGCACTGAAGCTTTCTTT
>NA|TRBV15|NA|TRBJ2-3
CATSTFVWDTQYF
TGTGCCACCAGCACCTTCGTGTGGGATACGCAGTATTTT